The TCR beta chain under discussion was sequenced for a study of CD8 T cells in Susac syndrome. The overall study: Patients with Susac syndrome were therapy-naive, on corticosteroids, or on intravenous immunoglobulin alone at blood draw. General observations from the study: Clonal expansion was absent from the CD4+ T cell repertoires in Susac syndrome.

Germline CDR1 reads MGHRA; CDR2 reads YSYEKL. The CDR3 extends over 18 amino acids. V gave up 3 bases and J gave up 2 bases, with 22 bases separating them. With regard to this clonotype: The target antigen is unknown.

RNA in amounts of about 0.45 to 1 ug was reverse transcribed with random hexamers. TCR beta CDR3 was amplified by immunoSEQ multiplex PCR. This amplification extended across 54 Vbeta and 13 Jbeta segments. TCRdb re-called the immunoSEQ multiplex PCR reads through MiXCR, storing one row per CDR3 protein. The sample contains under 200,000 distinct CDR3 sequences, about 91% of which appear only once. Peripheral blood CD8+ and CD4+ T cells were profiled by TCR beta sequencing. Source material: CD4+ T cells from PBMCs. V is TRBV4-1 and J is TRBJ1-2, with a weak D call TRBD1 (5 bases). This TCR derives from a human donor with Susac syndrome. CDR3 region: CASSHSAGGEGGNYGYTF. The CDR3, as DNA: TGCGCCAGCAGCCATTCCGCGGGAGGGGAAGGCGGAAACTATGGCTACACCTTC.